One and the same sample provided the 20 T cell receptor beta chains below, sequenced in a study of T cells in Graves' hyperthyroidism and ophthalmopathy. Amplification of TCR beta CDR3 regions used RNA as the template. A first-round RT-PCR of the TCR CDR3 used the HTBI primer set. Via MiXCR, TCRdb re-called the multiplex PCR reads, giving one row per CDR3 protein. The repertoire consists of around 600,000 distinct CDR3 sequences, with 45% occurring once and the leading ten covering more than 7%. The specimen was peripheral blood or thyroid tissue (not recorded which). Source of these receptors: an adult man with Graves' disease, either hyperthyroidism or ophthalmopathy (not recorded which).

The sample holds many counts of this clonotype. In DNA, the CDR3 is TGCGCCAGCAGCTTGAGCGCGAGGACGGCCGGGGAGCTGTTTTTT. Amino acid sequence: CASSLSARTAGELFF. The gene calls are TRBV5-1 and TRBJ2-2; D unresolved. Per germline, CDR1 SGHRS and CDR2 YFSETQ. V was pared by 1 base and J by 6 bases, with 13 bases between. This CDR3 comprises 15 residues.

The chain employs TRBV20-1 and TRBJ1-3; 11 bases match TRBD1. Germline assignment: CDR1 DFQATT and CDR2 SNEGSKA (reference sequence). The CDR3 runs to 14 residues. With 6 bases clipped from V and 3 bases from J, the junction kept 4 bases outside the gene matches. CDR3 nucleotides: TGCAGTGCGCCGGACAGGGGGCTTGGAAACACCATATATTTT. Amino acid sequence: CSAPDRGLGNTIYF.

The chain employs TRBV2 and TRBJ1-2; D is unclear. The CDR3 runs 14 residues. The V end lost 4 bases, the J end lost 0 bases, and 9 bases lay between the germline ends. Germline assignment: CDR1 SNHLY and CDR2 FYNNEI. This chain's CDR3 is CASSVGNANYGYTF. The CDR3 nucleotides read TGTGCCAGCAGTGTGGGGAACGCTAACTATGGCTACACCTTC.

To note about this clonotype: One end of the junction fails to match germline, which may point to a read error. The V and J genes are TRBV10-3 and TRBJ1-2; 9 bases fit TRBD1. The CDR3 has 13 residues. Germline V gives CDR1 ENHRY, CDR2 SYGVKD. In nucleotides, the CDR3 is TGTGCCAGCAGTGGGGGACAGGGACTTGGCTACACCTTC. The encoded protein is CASSGGQGLGYTF.

This clonotype has just a few counts. The chain uses TRBV10-3 and TRBJ2-6; 12 bases line up with TRBD2. With V trimmed by 4 bases and J by 3 bases, 7 bases remained unmatched. The CDR3 is 18 amino acids. Looked up from germline, CDR1 is ENHRY and CDR2 is SYGVKD. This chain's CDR3 is CAISARTSGVVGANVLTF. The CDR3 DNA reads TGTGCCATCAGTGCTAGGACTAGCGGGGTAGTTGGGGCCAACGTCCTGACTTTC.

This chain connects TRBV29-1 to TRBJ1-3, with 8 nucleotides matching TRBD1. The CDR3 length is 13 residues. The V gene end was trimmed by 4 bases and the J gene end by 1 base; junction bases not matched to a gene: 0. CDR1 is SQVTM and CDR2 is ANQGSEA in the germline V gene. CDR3 nucleotide sequence: TGCAGCGTTGGGACAGGGTCTGGAAACACCATATATTTT. Its protein is CSVGTGSGNTIYF.

The chain combines TRBV6-5 with TRBJ1-2; tentative D call: TRBD1 (5 bases). The V gene lost 2 bases and the J gene lost 5 bases, with 9 bases spanning the gap. Germline assignment: CDR1 MNHEY and CDR2 SVGAGI. CDR3 size: 13 residues. The CDR3 loop reads CASSYRGHYGYTF. The CDR3 nucleotides are TGTGCCAGCAGTTACAGGGGTCATTATGGCTACACCTTC.

This sequence joins TRBV5-1 and TRBJ2-7; 8 nucleotides align to TRBD2. This CDR3 contains 15 residues. V trimming: 0 bases; J trimming: 5 bases; junction bases outside the gene matches: 7. Per the germline V gene, CDR1 is SGHRS and CDR2 is YFSETQ. The CDR3 region is CASSLEAGLVDEQYF. The DNA for the CDR3 is TGCGCCAGCAGCTTGGAGGCGGGACTAGTCGACGAGCAGTACTTC.

CDR3: CSGVHADQPQHF. The CDR3 coding sequence is TGCAGCGGGGTCCATGCGGATCAGCCCCAGCATTTT. The rearrangement links TRBV29-1 to TRBJ1-5; D is undetermined. V was shortened by 7 bases and J by 5 bases, with 12 bases between the two germline ends. Germline V gene sequence: CDR1 SQVTM, CDR2 ANQGSEA. The CDR3 loop spans 12 amino acids. Combining the CDR3 with reference TRBV29-1 and TRBJ1-5 gives the whole variable domain SAVISQKPSRDICQRGTSLTIQCQVDSQVTMMFWYRQQPGQSLTLIATANQGSEATYESGFVIDKFPISRPNLTFSTLTVSNMSPEDSSIYLCSGVHADQPQHFGDGTRLSIL.

This clonotype has a handful of counts. The chain joins TRBV2 to TRBJ1-5; D perhaps matches TRBD1 (6 bases). Germline V gene sequence: CDR1 SNHLY, CDR2 FYNNEI. The CDR3 runs to 13 residues. V lost 1 base to trimming and J lost 9 bases, with 10 bases between them. The CDR3 DNA is TGTGCCAGCAGTGAAGTACTGACAGGGCCCCAGCATTTT. This codes for CASSEVLTGPQHF.

This clonotype was observed a few times. The rearrangement joins TRBV7-9 to TRBJ2-7; D gene unclear. V shed 4 bases and J shed 0 bases, with 13 bases lying between them. This CDR3 has 15 amino acids. Germline V lookup: CDR1 SEHNR, CDR2 FQNEAQ (reference sequence). DNA of the CDR3: TGTGCCAGCAGCTACGGCGTCCTGGGCTCCTACGAGCAGTACTTC. Translating gives CASSYGVLGSYEQYF.

This clonotype was seen many times. The genes are TRBV24-1 and TRBJ1-5, with a weak D call TRBD1 (6 bases). The CDR3 runs 13 residues. Germline loops: CDR1 KGHDR, CDR2 SFDVKD. V lost 4 bases, J lost 5 bases, and 8 bases lay in between. CDR3 sequence: CATSDRGDQPQHF. For the CDR3, the DNA is TGTGCCACCAGTGACAGGGGTGATCAGCCCCAGCATTTT.

This chain joins TRBV2 and TRBJ1-1; tentatively, D is TRBD1 (6 bases). The V end was cut by 6 bases, the J end by 6 bases, with 17 bases between. This CDR3 comprises 14 residues. Per germline, CDR1 SNHLY and CDR2 FYNNEI. CDR3: CASSQATGRPEAFF. Written as DNA, the CDR3 is TGTGCCAGCAGCCAGGCCACAGGGAGACCTGAAGCTTTCTTT.

There are a few counts of this clonotype. The chain couples TRBV7-6 to TRBJ2-2, with D hard to call. The CDR3 sequence is 14 residues long. Between the trimmed V and J ends, which lost 1 base and 6 bases, there was a span of 9 bases. Per the germline V gene, CDR1 is SGHVS and CDR2 is FNYEAQ. The CDR3, as DNA: TGTGCCAGCAGCTTAGTAACAGCGCCCGGGGAGCTGTTTTTT. As protein: CASSLVTAPGELFF.

In DNA, the CDR3 is TGTGCCAGCAGTGAATTTAGGGGGCAGGGGACTGAAGCTTTCTTT. It codes for CASSEFRGQGTEAFF. J is TRBJ1-1 and V is TRBV25-1; 7 bases fit TRBD1. The CDR3 extends over 15 amino acids. V was clipped by 1 base and J by 5 bases; unmatched bases: 7. CDR1 and CDR2 from the germline V gene are MGHDK and SYGVNS.

This clonotype was recorded only once. The gene calls are TRBV6-5 and TRBJ1-5; D is perhaps TRBD1 (5 bases). CDR3 length: 19 residues. Trimming left V 4 bases short and J 0 bases short, with 22 bases between. CDR1 is MNHEY and CDR2 is SVGAGI in the germline V gene. The CDR3 DNA reads as TGTGCCAGCAGTTTCGGACTAGCGGGGGAGGACTATAGCAATCAGCCCCAGCATTTT. Its protein is CASSFGLAGEDYSNQPQHF.

The CDR3: CASRSTGTGNTIYF. The CDR3 region has the DNA TGTGCCAGTCGCTCCACAGGTACCGGAAACACCATATATTTT. The chain links TRBV10-3 to TRBJ1-3, with a tentative D call TRBD1 (5 bases). Germline CDR1 reads ENHRY; CDR2 reads SYGVKD. There are 14 residues in the CDR3. Trimming removed 10 bases from V and 4 bases from J, with 17 bases in between.

The V gene is TRBV7-2, the J gene TRBJ1-1; D remains unclear. V was clipped by 1 base and J by 4 bases, with 13 bases between them. The V gene's germline CDR1 is SGHTA and CDR2 FQGNSA. The CDR3 runs 15 residues. CDR3 sequence: CASSLGPQQLTEAFF. CDR3 sequence (DNA): TGTGCCAGCAGCTTAGGGCCCCAACAGCTCACTGAAGCTTTCTTT.

A remark on this clonotype: Germline is not matched at one junction end, which may reflect a read error. This chain uses TRBV4-3 with TRBJ1-2; D not certain. CDR3 length: 14 amino acids. Germline loops: CDR1 LGHNA, CDR2 YSLEER. The CDR3 coding sequence is TGCGCCAGCAGCCAAGATTCGGCAGTCTATGACTACACCTTC. This codes for CASSQDSAVYDYTF.

As for this clonotype: This could be a read error, since a much larger clone is one nucleotide away. This sequence joins TRBV7-3 and TRBJ2-5; 8 bases match TRBD1. With 5 bases clipped from V and 5 bases from J, the junction kept 7 bases outside the gene matches. In germline, CDR1 is SGHTA, CDR2 FQGTGA. CDR3 length: 14 residues. The CDR3 loop is CASSGRGRGETQYF. CDR3 nucleotides: TGTGCCAGCAGCGGCAGGGGGCGCGGGGAGACCCAGTACTTC.